The entry below gives a single T cell receptor (beta chain) sequence along with its context. Its antigen is not known. Second-dose intervals near 4 or 12 weeks were combined. These data originate in a study of T cell responses to AZD1222 COVID-19 vaccine. The study, taken as a whole, reports: Repertoires were obtained solely post-peak T cell response. Vaccination with two AZD1222 doses was followed by a rise in Spike-specific TCR breadth and depth. Donors in the cohort were predominantly white British and more often female, and clonal diversity was possibly underestimated.

The germline CDR1 and CDR2 sequences are MNHNY and SVGAGI (reference sequence). The CDR3 extends over 12 amino acids. V was shortened by 6 bases and J by 6 bases, with 11 bases between the two germline ends. Clones were sequenced by immunoSEQ multiplex PCR, and TCRdb holds only the in-frame ones, with some missing. Of 83,000 or so clones in the sample, approximately 90% were seen once. V gene TRBV6-6 combines with J gene TRBJ1-1; D unclear. The sequencing used peripheral blood, collected 28 days after the second AZD1222 dose. The TCR comes from an adult who received the AZD1222 COVID-19 vaccine. Here the CDR3 reads CASSRDISEAFF. DNA for the CDR3: TGTGCCAGCAGCCGAGACATCTCTGAAGCTTTCTTT.